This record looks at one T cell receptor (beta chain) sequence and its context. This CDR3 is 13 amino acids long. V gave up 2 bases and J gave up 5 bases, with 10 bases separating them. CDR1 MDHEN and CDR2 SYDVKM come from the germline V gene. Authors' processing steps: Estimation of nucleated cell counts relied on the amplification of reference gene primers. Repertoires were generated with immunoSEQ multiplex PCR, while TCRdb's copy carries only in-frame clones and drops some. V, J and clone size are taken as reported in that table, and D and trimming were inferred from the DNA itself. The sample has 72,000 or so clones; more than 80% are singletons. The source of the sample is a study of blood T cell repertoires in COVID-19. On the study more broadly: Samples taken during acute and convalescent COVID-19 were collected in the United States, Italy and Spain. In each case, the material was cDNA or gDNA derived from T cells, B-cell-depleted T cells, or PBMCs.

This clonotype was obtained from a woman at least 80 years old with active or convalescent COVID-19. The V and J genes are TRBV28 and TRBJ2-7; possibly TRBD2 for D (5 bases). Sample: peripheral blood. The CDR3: CASSLASPDEQYF. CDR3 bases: TGTGCCAGCAGTTTAGCTAGCCCCGACGAGCAGTACTTC.